This T cell receptor (beta chain) appears in the sequencing data of a study of blood T cell repertoires in COVID-19 (dated by TCRdb to 2020 to 2022). About the study as a whole: Samples covering the acute and convalescent phases of COVID-19 were provided by collaborators in the United States, Italy and Spain. Deeply sampled blood TCRbeta repertoires from subjects exposed to, actively infected with, or recovered from COVID-19 were included in the dataset. HLA class I and class II types, where available, came from metadata supplied by the sample provider rather than from assay-based typing. A freely available public database, intended as a resource for researchers studying the immune response to SARS-CoV-2, is where the repertoires were released. A de-identified subject ID, COVID-19 status, age in years and sex were almost always included in the sample metadata. The material from the prospective study consisted of cDNA or gDNA derived from T cells, B-cell-depleted T cells, or PBMCs. The samples were drawn from the first 160 participants of the ongoing ImmuneRACE study and from under 1,500 subjects provided by 6 global collaborators.

With regard to this clone: Its antigen has not been determined. No clone much larger than this one lies a single base away; base qualities are absent.

Overall study outcomes, separate from this receptor: How much clinical and demographic metadata was included differed by source and by participant, and the metadata was provided uncurated.

The CDR3 goes from the cysteine to the phenylalanine over 15 residues. Only the CDR3 DNA is retained, 45 bases long and in frame from the first base. CDR1 and CDR2, looked up from the germline V gene, are SGHTA and FQGNSA. V loses 1 base of germline sequence and J loses 8 bases, and the interval between the two ends is 12 bases. The immunoSEQ Assay, a bias-controlled multiplex PCR, was used to amplify TCRbeta CDR3 regions from genomic DNA. Per the authors' processing: Nucleated cell counts per sample were estimated from amplification of reference gene primers within the assay. To quantify the absolute abundance of each unique TCRbeta CDR3 rearrangement, sequence reads were collapsed and filtered. For each sample, productive Simpson clonality was calculated by taking the square root of Simpson's diversity index across productive rearrangements. Here the immuneACCESS table is served through TCRdb, limited to in-frame sequences with V and J called. Missing clones are a known gap in these copies; in checked studies unresolved V genes cover under half, and the rest lacks a known reason. The DNA was the basis for D and trimming; V, J and clone size are from that table. This sample has some 95,000 clones in its table, and 91% of those were observed once. Clones ranked in the top ten supply about 1.8% of the sample.

The collaborating institutions used their own protocols to collect whole blood in K2EDTA tubes. For TCRbeta analysis, collaborator samples were shipped as frozen whole blood, as isolated PBMCs, or as DNA extracted from either sample type. The sample taken for sequencing was peripheral blood. The TCR was taken from a human donor with active COVID-19. The donor label of this sample is uncertain. The V and J segments used are TRBV7-2 and TRBJ1-6; the best D guess is TRBD1, with 6 bases matching. The DNA is TGTGCCAGCAGCTTAGGGCAGGGGAATTATTCACCCCTCCACTTT. Translated, it gives CASSLGQGNYSPLHF.